This passage covers 4 T cell receptor beta chains from one sample sequenced in a study of chemoradiotherapy in HPV16-positive cancers (dated by TCRdb to the early 2020s). Library generation was performed with the immunoSEQ multiplex PCR assay. Here the immuneACCESS table is served through TCRdb, limited to in-frame sequences with V and J called. Missing clones are a known gap in these copies; in checked studies unresolved V genes cover under half, and the rest lacks a known reason. The sample data list around 13,000 clones, and 70% to 85% of these were observed just once. The top ten clones comprise roughly 1.5% of the sample. The specimen was obtained from a patient who underwent chemoradiotherapy. The receptors originated from a human donor with HPV-associated anogenital cancer.

The chain carries TRBV7-6 and TRBJ2-2, with TRBD2 matching over 10 bases. With V trimmed by 1 base and J by 6 bases, 5 bases remained unmatched. This CDR3 has 16 amino acids. Germline CDR1 and CDR2: SGHVS and FNYEAQ. The CDR3 sequence: CASSLGAGGHPGELFF. The CDR3 DNA reads TGTGCCAGCAGCTTAGGAGCGGGGGGGCATCCCGGGGAGCTGTTTTTT.

The V and J genes are TRBV5-4 and TRBJ2-5, with a tentative D call TRBD1 (6 bases). The CDR3 extends over 14 amino acids. Germline CDR1 and CDR2: SGHNT and YYREEE (reference sequence). V was cut by 0 bases and J by 7 bases, with 13 bases left in between. This chain's CDR3 is CASSLDGPRGTQYF. CDR3 nucleotides: TGTGCCAGCAGCTTGGACGGGCCCAGGGGGACCCAGTACTTC.

This clone was observed a single time. This chain connects TRBV12-2 to TRBJ2-1; TRBD2 reflects the table's D call only, with no check against the DNA. TRBV12-2 is tagged as a pseudogene. This CDR3 region has 18 residues. CDR3 nucleotide sequence: TGTGCAAGTCGCATCATGCACGGACTAGCGGGGGGTAACAATGAGCAGTTCTTC. Translated: CASRIMHGLAGGNNEQFF.

Concerning this clone: One end of the junction is discordant with germline, which a read error may explain. The CDR3 DNA sequence: TGTGCCAGCAGTGATCCCGATCCGTCACAGGGCTCCCACGAGCAGTACTTC. This translates into CASSDPDPSQGSHEQYF. V is TRBV25-1 and J is TRBJ2-7; possible D gene TRBD1, 6 bases. Germline loops: CDR1 MGHDK, CDR2 SYGVNS. The CDR3 sequence is 17 residues long.